This TCR beta chain was identified during a study of blood T cell repertoires in COVID-19. The ends were cut back, 4 bases at V and 5 bases at J, with 17 bases in the middle. The CDR3 length is 15 residues. Germline V gene data show CDR1 as SEHNR and CDR2 as FQNEAQ (reference sequence). Sequencing was performed with immunoSEQ multiplex PCR; in TCRdb, only in-frame clones are kept and a portion is missing. The sample yields approximately 200,000 clones, around four fifths seen once. The sample comprised PBMCs or T cells enriched from blood (not recorded which). This sequence originates from a man aged 40-55 years who had recovered from COVID-19. The chain joins TRBV7-9 to TRBJ1-1; TRBD1 is a possible D gene (5 bases). CDR3 residues: CASSSQLARGTEAFF. The CDR3 coding sequence is TGTGCCAGCAGCTCCCAATTAGCTCGGGGGACTGAAGCTTTCTTT.